Listed below are T cell receptor beta chains from one sample, sequenced in a study of shared clonotypes between healthy human individuals. The table came from immunoSEQ multiplex PCR; TCRdb's copy has only in-frame clones and leaves some out. The sample includes over 2 million clones, 85% to 95% of them seen just once. The sequenced material came from naive CD4+ T cells from PBMCs. The source of these receptors is a man aged 18-30 years in good health. Some clones in this sample may be carry-over from other donors' samples. Both conserved end residues are part of each CDR3. D genes are given only for firm matches. The size field is filled for only some rows; it gives once, few, many or a size class.

j_call	d_call	clone_size	v_call	cdr3_nt	cdr3_aa
TRBJ2-3	NA	NA	TRBV7-2	TGTGCCAGCAGCTTATTCGGGGGCACAGATACGCAGTATTTT	CASSLFGGTDTQYF
TRBJ2-3	NA	NA	TRBV2	TGTGCCAGCAGTGGAGCAGGGACAGATACGCAGTATTTT	CASSGAGTDTQYF
TRBJ1-5	NA	NA	TRBV28	TGTGCCAGCAGTTTGTCGAGACAAAAGGGCAATCAGCCCCAGCATTTT	CASSLSRQKGNQPQHF
TRBJ2-5	NA	NA	TRBV5-1	TGCGCCAGCAGCTCAACCATAACGGGAGAGGAGACCCAGTACTTC	CASSSTITGEETQYF
TRBJ2-7	NA	NA	TRBV10-3	TGTGCCATCAGTGACGGGTCAAATCCGCAGTACTTC	CAISDGSNPQYF
TRBJ1-2	TRBD1	once	TRBV28	TGTGCCAGCAGTACCCCAGGGGGCTCTAACTATGGCTACACCTTC	CASSTPGGSNYGYTF
TRBJ2-7	TRBD2	NA	TRBV7-6	TGTGCCAGCAGCCCGGGGATAGCGGGAATGGACGAGCAGTACTTC	CASSPGIAGMDEQYF
TRBJ1-3	TRBD1	NA	TRBV5-1	TGCGCCAGCGCCCTTAATGGACAGGGGAAAGACACCATATATTTT	CASALNGQGKDTIYF
TRBJ1-5	NA	NA	TRBV6-1	TGTGCCAGCACACAGGTGAACTTCAATCAGCCCCAGCATTTT	CASTQVNFNQPQHF
TRBJ2-5	TRBD1	NA	TRBV2	TGTGCCAGCTGGCCCGGGACAGGGACGGAGACCCAGTACTTC	CASWPGTGTETQYF
TRBJ1-2	NA	once	TRBV6-4	TGTGCCAGCAGTGACGGGGAGGCCCTAGGGTACTATGGCTACACCTTC	CASSDGEALGYYGYTF
TRBJ2-5	TRBD2	NA	TRBV27	TGTGCCAGCAGGCCATTGGGCGGGAGGCCCGGAGAGACCCAGTACTTC	CASRPLGGRPGETQYF
TRBJ2-3	TRBD2	NA	TRBV6-6	TGTGCCAGCAGATCCGGGACTAGCCGAGCTTCAGATACGCAGTATTTT	CASRSGTSRASDTQYF